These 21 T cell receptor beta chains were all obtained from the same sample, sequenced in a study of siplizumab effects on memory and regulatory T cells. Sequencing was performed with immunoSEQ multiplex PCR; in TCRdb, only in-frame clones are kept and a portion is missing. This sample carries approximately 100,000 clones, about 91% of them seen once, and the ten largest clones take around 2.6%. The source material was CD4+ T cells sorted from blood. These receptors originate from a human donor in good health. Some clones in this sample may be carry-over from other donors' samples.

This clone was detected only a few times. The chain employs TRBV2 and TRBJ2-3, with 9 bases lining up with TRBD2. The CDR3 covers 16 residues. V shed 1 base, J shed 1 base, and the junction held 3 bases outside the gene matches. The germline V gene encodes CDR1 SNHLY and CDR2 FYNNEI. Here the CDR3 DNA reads TGTGCCAGCAGTGAAGGTAGCGGGAGAGGCACAGATACGCAGTATTTT. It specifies CASSEGSGRGTDTQYF.

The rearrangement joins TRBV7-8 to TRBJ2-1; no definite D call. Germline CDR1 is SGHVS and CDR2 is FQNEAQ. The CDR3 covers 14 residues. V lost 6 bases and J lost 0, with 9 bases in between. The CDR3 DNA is TGTGCCAGCAGTTTTAGTGGCTCCTACAATGAGCAGTTCTTC. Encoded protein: CASSFSGSYNEQFF. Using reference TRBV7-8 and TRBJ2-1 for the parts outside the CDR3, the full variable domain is GAGVSQSPRYKVAKRGQDVALRCDPISGHVSLFWYQQALGQGPEFLTYFQNEAQLDKSGLPSDRFFAERPEGSVSTLKIQRTQQEDSAVYLCASSFSGSYNEQFFGPGTRLTVL.

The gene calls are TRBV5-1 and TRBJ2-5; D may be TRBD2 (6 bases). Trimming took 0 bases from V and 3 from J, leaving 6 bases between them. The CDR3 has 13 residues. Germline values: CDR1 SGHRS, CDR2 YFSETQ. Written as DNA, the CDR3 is TGCGCCAGCAGCTTGGGACTAGAAGAGACCCAGTACTTC. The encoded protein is CASSLGLEETQYF. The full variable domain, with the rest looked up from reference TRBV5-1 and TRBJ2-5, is KAGVTQTPRYLIKTRGQQVTLSCSPISGHRSVSWYQQTPGQGLQFLFEYFSETQRNKGNFPGRFSGRQFSNSRSEMNVSTLELGDSALYLCASSLGLEETQYFGPGTRLLVL.

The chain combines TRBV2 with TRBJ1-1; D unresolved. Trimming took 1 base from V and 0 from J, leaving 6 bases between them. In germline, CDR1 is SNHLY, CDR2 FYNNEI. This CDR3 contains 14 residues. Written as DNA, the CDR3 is TGTGCCAGCAGTGAAGGGACCGTGAACACTGAAGCTTTCTTT. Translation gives CASSEGTVNTEAFF.

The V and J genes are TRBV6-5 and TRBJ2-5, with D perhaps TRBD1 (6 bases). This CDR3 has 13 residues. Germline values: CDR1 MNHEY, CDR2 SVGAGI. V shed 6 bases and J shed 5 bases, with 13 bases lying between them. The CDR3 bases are TGTGCCAGCAGACCGACAGGCCGGGAGACCCAGTACTTC. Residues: CASRPTGRETQYF.

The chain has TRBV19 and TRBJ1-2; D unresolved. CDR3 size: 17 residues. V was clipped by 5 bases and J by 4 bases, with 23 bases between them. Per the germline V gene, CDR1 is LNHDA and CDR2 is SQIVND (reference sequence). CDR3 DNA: TGTGCCAGTAGTCGCTTCGGTTTTGAGGTGAGGGCCTATGGCTACACCTTC. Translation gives CASSRFGFEVRAYGYTF.

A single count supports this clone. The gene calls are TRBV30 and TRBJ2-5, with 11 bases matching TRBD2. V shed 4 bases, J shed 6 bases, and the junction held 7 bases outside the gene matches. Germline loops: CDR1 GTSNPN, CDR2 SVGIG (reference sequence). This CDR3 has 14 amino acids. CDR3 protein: CAWTLAGGPQTQYF. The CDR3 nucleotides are TGTGCCTGGACGTTAGCGGGAGGGCCTCAGACCCAGTACTTC.

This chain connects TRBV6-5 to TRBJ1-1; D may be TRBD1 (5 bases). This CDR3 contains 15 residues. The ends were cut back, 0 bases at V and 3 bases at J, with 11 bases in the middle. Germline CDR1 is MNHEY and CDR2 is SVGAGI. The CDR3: CASSYSIGAYTEAFF. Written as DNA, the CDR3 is TGTGCCAGCAGTTACTCGATCGGGGCATACACTGAAGCTTTCTTT.

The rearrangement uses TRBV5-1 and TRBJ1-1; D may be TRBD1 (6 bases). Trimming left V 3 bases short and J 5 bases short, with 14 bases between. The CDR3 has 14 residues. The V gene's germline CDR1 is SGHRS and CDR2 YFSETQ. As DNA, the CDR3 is TGCGCCAGCAGCTCCGGGACATTGTCAACTGAAGCTTTCTTT. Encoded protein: CASSSGTLSTEAFF. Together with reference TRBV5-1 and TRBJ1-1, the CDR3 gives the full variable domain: KAGVTQTPRYLIKTRGQQVTLSCSPISGHRSVSWYQQTPGQGLQFLFEYFSETQRNKGNFPGRFSGRQFSNSRSEMNVSTLELGDSALYLCASSSGTLSTEAFFGQGTRLTVV.

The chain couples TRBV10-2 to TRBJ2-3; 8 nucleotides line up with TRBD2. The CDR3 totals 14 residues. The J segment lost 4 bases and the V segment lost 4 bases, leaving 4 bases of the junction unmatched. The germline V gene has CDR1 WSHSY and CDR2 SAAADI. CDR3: CASSVAGKADTQYF. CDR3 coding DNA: TGCGCCAGCAGTGTAGCGGGAAAAGCAGATACGCAGTATTTT.

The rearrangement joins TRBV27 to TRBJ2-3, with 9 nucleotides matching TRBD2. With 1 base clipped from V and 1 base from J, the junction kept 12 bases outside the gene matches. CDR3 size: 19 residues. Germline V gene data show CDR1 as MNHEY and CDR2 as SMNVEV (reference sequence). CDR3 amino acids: CASSLFAGGPIEGTDTQYF. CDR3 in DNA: TGTGCCAGCAGTTTATTTGCGGGAGGGCCTATCGAGGGCACAGATACGCAGTATTTT.

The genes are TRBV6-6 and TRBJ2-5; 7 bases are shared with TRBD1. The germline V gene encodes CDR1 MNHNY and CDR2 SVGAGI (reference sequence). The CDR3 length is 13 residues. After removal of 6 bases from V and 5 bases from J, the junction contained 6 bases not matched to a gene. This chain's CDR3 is CASSIRGWETQYF. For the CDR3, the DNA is TGTGCCAGCAGCATCAGGGGGTGGGAGACCCAGTACTTC.

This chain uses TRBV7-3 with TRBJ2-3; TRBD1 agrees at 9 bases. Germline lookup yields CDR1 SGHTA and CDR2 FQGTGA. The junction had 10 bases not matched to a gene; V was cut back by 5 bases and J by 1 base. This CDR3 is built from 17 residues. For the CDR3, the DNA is TGTGCCAGCAGCCTCCATGCGACAGGGGGAGGCACAGATACGCAGTATTTT. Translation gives CASSLHATGGGTDTQYF.

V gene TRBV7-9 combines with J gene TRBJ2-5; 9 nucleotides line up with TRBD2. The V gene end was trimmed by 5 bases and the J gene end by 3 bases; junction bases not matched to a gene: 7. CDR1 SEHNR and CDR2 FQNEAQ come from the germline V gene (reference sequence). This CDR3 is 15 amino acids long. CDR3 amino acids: CASSPRLAEKETQYF. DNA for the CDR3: TGTGCCAGCAGCCCGCGACTAGCGGAAAAAGAGACCCAGTACTTC.

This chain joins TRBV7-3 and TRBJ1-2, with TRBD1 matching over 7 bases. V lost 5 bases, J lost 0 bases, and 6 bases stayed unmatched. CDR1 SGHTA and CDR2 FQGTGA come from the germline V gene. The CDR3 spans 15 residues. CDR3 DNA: TGTGCCAGCAGCAAACCGGGACAGCCTAACTATGGCTACACCTTC. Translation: CASSKPGQPNYGYTF.

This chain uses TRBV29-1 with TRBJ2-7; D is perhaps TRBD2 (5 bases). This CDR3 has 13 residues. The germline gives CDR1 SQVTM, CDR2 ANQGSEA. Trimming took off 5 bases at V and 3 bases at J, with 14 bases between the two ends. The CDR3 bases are TGCAGCGTTTTATTAAGCGGAAACTACGAGCAGTACTTC. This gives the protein CSVLLSGNYEQYF.

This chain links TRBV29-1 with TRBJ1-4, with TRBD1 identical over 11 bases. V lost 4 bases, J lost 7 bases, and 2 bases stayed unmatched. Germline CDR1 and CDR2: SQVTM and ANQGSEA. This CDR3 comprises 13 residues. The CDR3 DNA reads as TGCAGCGTTGGTGGGACAGGGGGTGAAAAACTGTTTTTT. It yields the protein CSVGGTGGEKLFF.

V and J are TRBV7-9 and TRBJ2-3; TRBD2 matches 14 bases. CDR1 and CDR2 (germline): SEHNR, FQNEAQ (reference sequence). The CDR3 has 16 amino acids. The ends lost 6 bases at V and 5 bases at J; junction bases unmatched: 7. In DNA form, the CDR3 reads TGTGCCAGCAGGACTAGCGGGAGGGCCTATCAAGATACGCAGTATTTT. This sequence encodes CASRTSGRAYQDTQYF.

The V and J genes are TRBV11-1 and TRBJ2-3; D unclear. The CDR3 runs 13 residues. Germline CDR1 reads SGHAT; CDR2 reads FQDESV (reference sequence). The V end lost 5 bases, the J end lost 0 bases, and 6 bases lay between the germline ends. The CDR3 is CASSPASTDTQYF. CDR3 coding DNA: TGTGCCAGCAGCCCGGCCAGCACAGATACGCAGTATTTT. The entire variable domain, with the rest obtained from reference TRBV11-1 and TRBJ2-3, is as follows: EAEVAQSPRYKITEKSQAVAFWCDPISGHATLYWYRQILGQGPELLVQFQDESVVDDSQLPKDRFSAERLKGVDSTLKIQPAELGDSAMYLCASSPASTDTQYFGPGTRLTVL.

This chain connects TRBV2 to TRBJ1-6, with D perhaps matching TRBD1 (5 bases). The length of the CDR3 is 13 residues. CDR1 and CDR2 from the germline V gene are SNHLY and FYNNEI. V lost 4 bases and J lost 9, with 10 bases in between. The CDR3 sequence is CASSARGVSPLHF. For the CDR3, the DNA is TGTGCCAGCAGTGCACGAGGGGTTTCACCCCTCCACTTT.

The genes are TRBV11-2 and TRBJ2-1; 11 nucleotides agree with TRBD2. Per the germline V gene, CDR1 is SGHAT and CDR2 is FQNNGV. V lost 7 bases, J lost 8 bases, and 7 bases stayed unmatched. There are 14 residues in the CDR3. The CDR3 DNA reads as TGTGCCAGCACCATAGCGGGAGGGGGGGATGAGCAGTTCTTC. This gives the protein CASTIAGGGDEQFF.